This T cell receptor beta chain was identified in a study of blood T cells in healthy people across ages. General study points: Long-lived donors exceeded aged donors in naive CD4+ cells and diversity.

About this clonotype: As yet, its antigen is unknown.

Germline values: CDR1 SGHRS, CDR2 YFSETQ. Trimming took off 4 bases at V and 5 bases at J, with 12 bases between the two ends. The CDR3 is made up of 13 amino acids. Primers used in a second PCR of about 6 to 12 cycles were a sample-barcoded 5' primer and a J-beta primer mix. TCRdb used MiXCR to reprocess the 5' RACE reads, holding one entry per CDR3 protein. The table shows around 690,000 distinct CDR3 sequences, with around three fifths occurring only once. The receptor's source is a man aged 60 to 75 in good health. The J gene is TRBJ2-5, the V gene TRBV5-1, with D tentatively TRBD1 or TRBD2 (5 bases each). Sequencing was done on a sample of blood. Here the CDR3 reads CASSPGTFETQYF. DNA for the CDR3: TGCGCCAGCAGCCCGGGGACCTTCGAGACCCAGTACTTC.